The 9 T cell receptor beta chains presented below share a single source sample, sequenced in a study of regulatory T cells in long-lasting Graves disease. In building TCR beta libraries, iRepertoire HTBI primers were used together with Arm-PCR of CDR3 regions. MiXCR, applied by TCRdb to the multiplex PCR reads, yields one record per CDR3 protein. The sample consists of approximately 440,000 distinct CDR3 sequences, around 24% of them appearing once. Sample time point: persistent/refractory GD, antithyroid drugs over 5 years with positive TRAb. RNA from PBMCs was the source of the TCR library. The specimen comprised peripheral blood mononuclear cells (PBMCs), sampled when the disease was refractory, from a patient treated with antithyroid drugs. All receptors derive from a female donor with Graves disease.

The chain links TRBV20-1 to TRBJ2-7; either TRBD1 or TRBD2 may fit D (5 bases each). CDR1 is DFQATT, CDR2 SNEGSKA, per germline (reference sequence). Trimming left V 6 bases short and J 4 bases short, with 16 bases between. The CDR3 runs to 13 residues. The CDR3 coding sequence is TGCAGTGCCCTACCGAGAGGGGATTACGAGCAGTACTTC. Translation: CSALPRGDYEQYF.

The V call is TRBV27, the J call TRBJ1-2; 7 nucleotides agree with TRBD1. Germline assignment: CDR1 MNHEY and CDR2 SMNVEV (reference sequence). The V gene end was trimmed by 5 bases and the J gene end by 5 bases; junction bases not matched to a gene: 11. The CDR3 consists of 15 residues. The CDR3 region has the DNA TGTGCCAGCAGTCGTTATTCCGGGACAGATTATGGCTACACCTTC. Translated: CASSRYSGTDYGYTF.

This clonotype was detected a few times. The chain is built from TRBV15 and TRBJ1-2; D remains ambiguous. Trimming left V 5 bases short and J 0 bases short, with 16 bases between. This CDR3 comprises 16 residues. The V gene's germline CDR1 is LNHNV and CDR2 YYDKDF (reference sequence). CDR3 DNA sequence: TGTGCCACCAGCTTTCTATCCGGTGGAGCTAACTATGGCTACACCTTC. This codes for CATSFLSGGANYGYTF. Supplemented by reference TRBV15 and TRBJ1-2, the full variable domain reads DAMVIQNPRYQVTQFGKPVTLSCSQTLNHNVMYWYQQKSSQAPKLLFHYYDKDFNNEADTPDNFQSRRPNTSFCFLDIRSPGLGDTAMYLCATSFLSGGANYGYTFGSGTRLTVV.

The rearrangement links TRBV11-2 to TRBJ1-1, with no clear D. The CDR3 sequence is 13 residues long. Deletions cut 8 bases from V and 1 base from J, with 11 bases between. Per germline, CDR1 SGHAT and CDR2 FQNNGV. The CDR3 sequence: CASRQVRNTEAFF. The CDR3 DNA reads as TGTGCCAGCCGTCAAGTGCGGAACACTGAAGCTTTCTTT.

In this sample, this clonotype turned up many times. The J gene is TRBJ1-1, the V gene TRBV10-3; 9 bases match TRBD1. CDR3 length: 16 residues. V was clipped by 6 bases and J by 1 base; unmatched bases: 9. Germline V lookup: CDR1 ENHRY, CDR2 SYGVKD. The CDR3 DNA sequence: TGTGCCATCAGCGGGACAGGGTGGGGAGAGAACACTGAAGCTTTCTTT. Residues: CAISGTGWGENTEAFF.

There are many counts of this clonotype. J is TRBJ2-7 and V is TRBV12-3 or TRBV12-4, with TRBD2 matching over 15 bases. The CDR3 loop spans 17 amino acids. V shed 5 bases, J shed 0 bases, and the junction held 5 bases outside the gene matches. The CDR3 DNA follows: TGTGCCAGCAGTCCGGGACTAGCGGGAGGACCCTCCTACGAGCAGTACTTC. Amino acid sequence: CASSPGLAGGPSYEQYF.

The chain combines TRBV6-6 with TRBJ1-6; tentative D call: TRBD1 (6 bases). The CDR3 contains 16 residues. CDR1 is MNHNY and CDR2 is SVGAGI in the germline V gene (reference sequence). Trimming pared 0 bases from V and 7 bases from J, leaving 13 bases between. The CDR3 DNA reads TGTGCCAGCAGTTACTCGGTACAGGGCTCAAATTCACCCCTCCACTTT. It specifies CASSYSVQGSNSPLHF.

The chain uses TRBV28 and TRBJ2-7; 9 bases fit TRBD1. The CDR3 sequence is 13 residues long. The germline gives CDR1 MDHEN, CDR2 SYDVKM. V trimming: 10 bases; J trimming: 3 bases; junction bases outside the gene matches: 7. The CDR3 sequence is CATTGTGNYEQYF. CDR3 DNA sequence: TGTGCCACGACCGGGACAGGGAACTACGAGCAGTACTTC.

This clonotype showed up many times. The V gene is TRBV2, the J gene TRBJ2-5; D unclear. CDR1 and CDR2 (germline): SNHLY, FYNNEI. The CDR3 is made up of 13 amino acids. Trimming took 10 bases from V and 2 from J, leaving 14 bases between them. This CDR3 is CATSVSRQETQYF. CDR3 in DNA: TGTGCCACGAGTGTATCCAGGCAAGAGACCCAGTACTTC.